This TCR beta chain was sequenced during a study of CD8+ T cells in alopecia areata. Regarding the study as a whole: Tofacitinib yielded significantly lower scalp clonality and fewer expanded CD8+ clones among the top 100.

Treatment defined: oral pan-JAK inhibitor, 5-10 mg twice daily. PBMC-derived CD4+ and CD8+ T cells were sorted. Extracted from the samples, RNA was reverse transcribed into cDNA to serve as the sequencing template. The data were produced by immunoSEQ multiplex PCR, yet TCRdb's version contains in-frame clones alone and is incomplete. The table records around 180,000 clones, approximately 61% of them present only once. Concerning this clone itself: Its antigen remains unidentified.

This CDR3 is built from 15 residues. The V and J ends lost 5 bases and 2 bases respectively, with 14 bases between them. Germline loops: CDR1 SGHVS, CDR2 FNYEAQ. The J gene is TRBJ2-3, the V gene TRBV7-6; no reliable D call. This TCR was sampled from a human donor with alopecia areata. Material: CD4+ T cells sorted from blood, obtained at week 24, from a patient treated with tofacitinib. In DNA, the CDR3 is TGTGCCAGCAGCCCCCGGTCTCGTTTCACAGATACGCAGTATTTT. Residues: CASSPRSRFTDTQYF.